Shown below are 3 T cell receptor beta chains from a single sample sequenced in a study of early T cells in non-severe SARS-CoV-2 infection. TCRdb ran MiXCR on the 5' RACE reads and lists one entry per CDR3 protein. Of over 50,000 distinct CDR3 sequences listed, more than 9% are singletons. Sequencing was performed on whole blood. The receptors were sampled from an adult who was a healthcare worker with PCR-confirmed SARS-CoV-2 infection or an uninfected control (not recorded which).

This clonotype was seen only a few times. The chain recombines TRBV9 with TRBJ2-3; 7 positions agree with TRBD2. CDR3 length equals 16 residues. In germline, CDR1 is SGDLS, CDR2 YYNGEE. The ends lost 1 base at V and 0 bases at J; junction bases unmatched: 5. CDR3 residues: CASSVRSGESTDTQYF. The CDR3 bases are TGTGCCAGCAGCGTAAGGAGCGGGGAAAGCACAGATACGCAGTATTTT.

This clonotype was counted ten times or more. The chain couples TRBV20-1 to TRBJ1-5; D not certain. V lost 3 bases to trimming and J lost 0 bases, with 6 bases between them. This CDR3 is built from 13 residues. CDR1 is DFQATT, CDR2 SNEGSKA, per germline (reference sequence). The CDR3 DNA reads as TGCAGTGCTAGGCAGGATAGCAATCAGCCCCAGCATTTT. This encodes CSARQDSNQPQHF.

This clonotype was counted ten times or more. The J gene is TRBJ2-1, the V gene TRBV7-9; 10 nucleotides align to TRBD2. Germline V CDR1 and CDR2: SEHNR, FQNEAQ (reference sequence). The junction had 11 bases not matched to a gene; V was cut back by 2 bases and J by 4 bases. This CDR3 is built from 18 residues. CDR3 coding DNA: TGTGCCAGCAGCTTAACCCACCTTAGCGGGGGGATTTACAATGAGCAGTTCTTC. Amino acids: CASSLTHLSGGIYNEQFF.